This T cell receptor (beta chain) is from a study of blood T cell repertoires in COVID-19. Study context: COVID-19 samples from acute and convalescent phases originated in the United States, Italy and Spain. PBMCs, B-cell-depleted T cells, or T cells were the source of the cDNA or gDNA that made up the material.

How the authors handled the data: For nucleated cells, counts were estimated from reference gene primer amplification. Profiled with immunoSEQ multiplex PCR; TCRdb holds only in-frame clones, not every one. That table furnishes V, J and clone size, whereas the DNA furnished D and trimming. This table holds about 100,000 clones, roughly three quarters found once. Trimming took off 4 bases at V and 2 bases at J, with 12 bases between the two ends. The CDR3 spans 15 residues. In germline, CDR1 is SGHRS, CDR2 YFSETQ. The specimen was peripheral blood. This TCR came from a human donor in a cohort sampled during active COVID-19. V usage is TRBV5-1 and J usage is TRBJ2-2; TRBD1 might be the D (6 bases). The DNA for the CDR3 is TGCGCCAGCAGCCTCCCACAGGGAAACACCGGGGAGCTGTTTTTT. This gives the protein CASSLPQGNTGELFF.